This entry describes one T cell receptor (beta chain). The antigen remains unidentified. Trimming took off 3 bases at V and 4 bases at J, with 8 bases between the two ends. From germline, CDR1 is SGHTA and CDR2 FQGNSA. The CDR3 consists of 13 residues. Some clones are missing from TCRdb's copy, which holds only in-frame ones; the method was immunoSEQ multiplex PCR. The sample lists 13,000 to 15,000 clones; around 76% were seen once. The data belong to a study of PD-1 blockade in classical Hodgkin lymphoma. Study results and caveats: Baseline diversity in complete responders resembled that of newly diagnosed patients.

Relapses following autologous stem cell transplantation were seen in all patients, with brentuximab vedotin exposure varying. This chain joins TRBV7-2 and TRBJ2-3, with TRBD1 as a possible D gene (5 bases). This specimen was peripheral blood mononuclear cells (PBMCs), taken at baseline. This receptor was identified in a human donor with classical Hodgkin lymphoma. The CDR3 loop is CASSFAGPDTQYF. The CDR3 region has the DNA TGTGCCAGCAGCTTCGCAGGGCCAGATACGCAGTATTTT.